This T cell receptor beta chain derives from a study of T cell repertoires in cytomegalovirus infection. Study summary: Recently identified HLA-C-restricted CMV epitopes were among the peptides used.

General observations from the study: There were HLA-C-restricted CMV-specific TCR beta clonotypes dominating the ex vivo response. Identification of carriers of CMV plus the relevant HLA was performed using cumulative public TCR beta family frequency.

Concerning this clonotype itself: No antigen is known for it.

V lost 0 bases and J lost 1; bases outside the gene matches: 13. The CDR3 has 19 amino acids. In germline, CDR1 is SGDLS, CDR2 YYNGEE. TCRdb re-derived calls from the reads in MiXCR, one entry per CDR3 protein. The sample records about 220,000 distinct CDR3 sequences, around two fifths being singletons. The sequences come from CD8+ T cells from cultured PBMCs, collected from culture after CMV antigen stimulation. The chain recombines TRBV9 with TRBJ2-1; 7 bases agree with TRBD2. The origin of this receptor is a human donor in good health (CMV status not recorded). Some clones in this sample may be carry-over from other donors' samples. CDR3 sequence: CASSVALGGGYSSYNEQFF. Here the CDR3 DNA reads TGTGCCAGCAGCGTAGCGCTGGGGGGGGGTTACTCGTCCTACAATGAGCAGTTCTTC.